Shown below are 26 T cell receptor beta chains from a single sample sequenced in a study of T-cell reconstitution after alpha-beta-depleted transplantation in children. TCRbeta library construction was performed incorporating unique molecular identifiers. Using its own MiXCR run on the PCR reads, TCRdb lists one record per CDR3 protein. Of about 980,000 distinct CDR3 sequences listed, about 30% are singletons. Sequenced here: PBMCs, mostly from graft donor cells, sampled 360 days after TCRalphabeta/CD19-depleted stem cell transplant. The source is a boy less than two years old who had a stem cell transplant for SCID, so the T cells may come from the graft donor.

This clonotype has only a few counts. J is TRBJ2-5 and V is TRBV7-6, with D perhaps being TRBD1 or TRBD2 (5 bases each). CDR1 is SGHVS and CDR2 is FNYEAQ in the germline V gene. Trimming removed 5 bases at V and 5 bases at J, with 18 bases between. This CDR3 region has 15 residues. CDR3: CASSPWPGSVETQYF. The CDR3 DNA reads as TGTGCCAGCAGCCCTTGGCCAGGGAGTGTGGAGACCCAGTACTTC.

The chain employs TRBV7-8 and TRBJ2-1; 12 nucleotides agree with TRBD2. Trimming at V came to 1 base and at J to 6 bases, leaving 4 bases not matched to a gene. The CDR3 loop spans 16 amino acids. Germline V gene sequence: CDR1 SGHVS, CDR2 FQNEAQ. CDR3 amino acids: CASSLGSTSGGNEQFF. CDR3 nucleotides: TGTGCCAGCAGCTTAGGGTCGACTAGCGGGGGCAATGAGCAGTTCTTC.

This chain links TRBV9 with TRBJ2-7; possible D gene TRBD2, 6 bases. Germline loops: CDR1 SGDLS, CDR2 YYNGEE. This CDR3 has 15 residues. Deletions cut 0 bases from V and 0 bases from J, with 10 bases between. CDR3 in amino acids: CASSVGPTSSYEQYV. CDR3 DNA: TGTGCCAGCAGCGTAGGACCGACTAGCTCCTACGAGCAGTACGTC.

The chain is built from TRBV12-3 or TRBV12-4 and TRBJ1-2; TRBD1 aligns across 7 bases. Trimming removed 5 bases from V and 4 bases from J; junction bases left unmatched: 10. CDR3 length: 15 amino acids. The CDR3 spells CASSAPHRGSYGYTF. Written as DNA, the CDR3 is TGTGCCAGCAGTGCACCCCACAGGGGAAGCTATGGCTACACCTTC.

The chain couples TRBV5-1 to TRBJ2-7, with TRBD2 matching over 10 bases. The CDR3 is 15 amino acids. Looked up from germline, CDR1 is SGHRS and CDR2 is YFSETQ. J lost 0 bases, V lost 3 bases, and 3 bases had no gene match. In nucleotides, the CDR3 is TGCGCCAGCAGCTGGGGGACTAGCGACTCCTACGAGCAGTACTTC. This encodes CASSWGTSDSYEQYF.

The J gene is TRBJ2-7, the V gene TRBV5-1; a weak D match, TRBD1 (5 bases). The CDR3 totals 15 residues. V lost 2 bases, J lost 5 bases, and 17 bases lay in between. CDR1 is SGHRS, CDR2 YFSETQ, per germline. The CDR3 DNA sequence: TGCGCCAGCAGCTTAAATCTTCCCGACAGCCACGAGCAGTACTTC. Protein sequence: CASSLNLPDSHEQYF. The entire variable domain, with the rest obtained from reference TRBV5-1 and TRBJ2-7, is as follows: KAGVTQTPRYLIKTRGQQVTLSCSPISGHRSVSWYQQTPGQGLQFLFEYFSETQRNKGNFPGRFSGRQFSNSRSEMNVSTLELGDSALYLCASSLNLPDSHEQYFGPGTRLTVT.

This chain links TRBV28 with TRBJ2-5; D may match TRBD1 or TRBD2 (5 bases each). The CDR3 has 17 amino acids. Trimming removed 3 bases from V and 2 bases from J, with 19 bases in between. Germline V gene data show CDR1 as MDHEN and CDR2 as SYDVKM. CDR3 in amino acids: CASSFSRGAEPQETQYF. As DNA, the CDR3 is TGTGCCAGCAGTTTCTCAAGAGGGGCAGAACCACAAGAGACCCAGTACTTC.

The table lists this clonotype with a few counts. The chain joins TRBV6-5 to TRBJ2-7; a weak D match, TRBD2 (7 bases). Germline V CDR1 and CDR2: MNHEY, SVGAGI. The CDR3 covers 15 residues. V was clipped by 0 bases and J by 4 bases, with 13 bases between them. The CDR3 DNA follows: TGTGCCAGCAGTTACTCGGGGGGGCGCGATTACGAGCAGTACTTC. Translating it yields CASSYSGGRDYEQYF.

The chain links TRBV3-1 to TRBJ2-4; D is unclear. Germline lookup yields CDR1 LGHDT and CDR2 YNNKEL (reference sequence). Trimming pared 4 bases from V and 0 bases from J, leaving 16 bases between. The CDR3 extends over 17 amino acids. The CDR3 loop reads CASSLESAPLAKNIQYF. CDR3 nucleotide sequence: TGTGCCAGCAGCCTTGAAAGCGCCCCTCTAGCCAAAAACATTCAGTACTTC.

V is TRBV18 and J is TRBJ2-5, with TRBD2 matching 11 bases. This CDR3 comprises 13 residues. J was trimmed by 5 bases and V by 7 bases; bases with no gene match: 3. Germline V lookup: CDR1 KGHSH, CDR2 LQKENI. The CDR3 loop is CASFRTSGETQYF. Here the CDR3 DNA reads TGTGCCAGCTTCCGGACTAGCGGGGAGACCCAGTACTTC.

The J gene is TRBJ1-1, the V gene TRBV18; D might be TRBD1 (5 bases). The CDR3 sequence is 16 residues long. V was pared by 3 bases and J by 1 base, with 15 bases between. From germline, CDR1 is KGHSH and CDR2 LQKENI. This chain's CDR3 is CASSPGGAGQNTEAFF. DNA for the CDR3: TGTGCCAGCTCACCGGGGGGAGCCGGGCAGAACACTGAAGCTTTCTTT. Looking up the rest from reference TRBV18 and TRBJ1-1 gives the full variable domain: NAGVMQNPRHLVRRRGQEARLRCSPMKGHSHVYWYRQLPEEGLKFMVYLQKENIIDESGMPKERFSAEFPKEGPSILRIQQVVRGDSAAYFCASSPGGAGQNTEAFFGQGTRLTVV.

This clonotype was picked up many times. This chain links TRBV20-1 with TRBJ2-3, with 9 bases aligning to TRBD2. CDR3 size: 13 residues. V shed 5 bases, J shed 1 base, and the junction held 1 base outside the gene matches. Germline V gene data show CDR1 as DFQATT and CDR2 as SNEGSKA (reference sequence). The CDR3 bases are TGCAGTGCTGTAGCGGGGGGCACAGATACGCAGTATTTT. It translates to CSAVAGGTDTQYF.

The sample holds many counts of this clonotype. V usage is TRBV10-3 and J usage is TRBJ2-1; TRBD2 aligns across 9 bases. Unmatched junction bases numbered 9, after V lost 6 bases and J lost 6 bases. The germline CDR1 and CDR2 sequences are ENHRY and SYGVKD. CDR3 length equals 15 residues. In nucleotides, the CDR3 is TGTGCCATCAGCCCCAGCGGGGGGCCCTCCAATGAGCAGTTCTTC. Protein: CAISPSGGPSNEQFF.

In this sample, this clonotype turned up a few times. The CDR3 loop is CASSQDWVAGTTDTQYF. DNA of the CDR3: TGTGCCAGCAGCCAAGACTGGGTAGCGGGGACCACAGATACGCAGTATTTT. The rearrangement uses TRBV3-1 and TRBJ2-3; 8 bases map to TRBD2. V lost 0 bases to trimming and J lost 2 bases; unmatched junction nucleotides: 7. Germline CDR1 is LGHDT and CDR2 is YNNKEL (reference sequence). The CDR3 is made up of 17 amino acids.

The rearrangement joins TRBV20-1 to TRBJ1-5; a possible D gene is TRBD1 (5 bases). Trimming removed 3 bases from V and 9 bases from J, with 21 bases in between. CDR3 length: 15 residues. CDR1 and CDR2 from the germline V gene are DFQATT and SNEGSKA (reference sequence). For the CDR3, the DNA is TGCAGTGCTAGTCTTTCTGGGGGACCGGGCTCGCCCCAGCATTTT. It translates to CSASLSGGPGSPQHF.

In its sample, this clonotype was seen a few times. V and J are TRBV20-1 and TRBJ1-4, with D perhaps TRBD1 (5 bases). Germline V gene data show CDR1 as DFQATT and CDR2 as SNEGSKA (reference sequence). The CDR3 is 14 amino acids. With 1 base removed from V and 7 bases from J, the gap between germline ends came to 13 bases. The CDR3 DNA follows: TGCAGTGCTAGAGCACCGGGGCCCCTTGAAAAACTGTTTTTT. Protein product: CSARAPGPLEKLFF.

V gene TRBV7-2 combines with J gene TRBJ2-3; D perhaps matches TRBD2 (6 bases). V was pared by 1 base and J by 8 bases, with 19 bases between. CDR3 length: 16 amino acids. CDR1 is SGHTA and CDR2 is FQGNSA in the germline V gene. CDR3 residues: CASSLDLLPGRGTQYF. The CDR3 nucleotides are TGTGCCAGCAGCTTAGACCTTCTACCAGGGCGGGGTACGCAGTATTTT. Full variable domain (rest looked up from reference TRBV7-2 and TRBJ2-3): GAGVSQSPSNKVTEKGKDVELRCDPISGHTALYWYRQSLGQGLEFLIYFQGNSAPDKSGLPSDRFSAERTGGSVSTLTIQRTQQEDSAVYLCASSLDLLPGRGTQYFGPGTRLTVL.

This clonotype was counted a few times. The chain carries TRBV6-2 or TRBV6-3 and TRBJ2-1; 9 bases fit TRBD1. Trimming took 0 bases from V and 6 from J; bases not matched to a gene: 6. Germline-derived CDR1 and CDR2 are MNHEY and SVGEGT. The CDR3 is 16 amino acids. CDR3 sequence reads: CASSYSGGQGLNEQFF. The CDR3 DNA sequence: TGTGCCAGCAGTTACTCAGGGGGACAGGGACTCAATGAGCAGTTCTTC.

This clonotype was detected only a few times. This sequence joins TRBV4-1 and TRBJ1-2; D uncertain. CDR1 and CDR2 (germline): MGHRA, YSYEKL. The CDR3 covers 14 residues. The V end lost 4 bases, the J end lost 4 bases, and 13 bases lay between the germline ends. CDR3 residues: CASSPRVSLYGYTF. DNA of the CDR3: TGCGCCAGCAGCCCGAGAGTATCACTCTATGGCTACACCTTC.

The chain uses TRBV25-1 and TRBJ1-4; no firm D call. This CDR3 region has 14 residues. CDR1 is MGHDK and CDR2 is SYGVNS in the germline V gene. V lost 3 bases to trimming and J lost 8 bases, with 13 bases between them. CDR3 nucleotide sequence: TGTGCCAGCAGTGAGAGGTGGGGAGGAGAAAAACTGTTTTTT. Translation: CASSERWGGEKLFF.

The chain couples TRBV5-1 to TRBJ2-7; perhaps TRBD2 as D (5 bases). Trimming took 0 bases from V and 6 from J, leaving 10 bases between them. CDR3 size: 13 residues. Germline CDR1 and CDR2: SGHRS and YFSETQ. The CDR3 loop is CASSLEAGGEQYF. CDR3 coding DNA: TGCGCCAGCAGCTTGGAGGCCGGAGGCGAGCAGTACTTC.

The table lists this clonotype with a few counts. The genes are TRBV10-3 and TRBJ2-2; 8 positions match TRBD2. The CDR3 is 15 amino acids. J gave up 4 bases and V 10 bases, and 11 bases lay outside the gene matches. Per germline, CDR1 ENHRY and CDR2 SYGVKD. CDR3 nucleotides: TGTGCCAGCAAGGCGGGGGGCTTGACCACCGGGGAGCTGTTTTTT. Its protein product is CASKAGGLTTGELFF.

This clonotype appeared once. The CDR3 spells CASSRRTSGSSYEQYF. The CDR3 DNA reads TGTGCCAGCAGCCGGAGGACTAGCGGAAGCTCCTACGAGCAGTACTTC. This sequence joins TRBV3-1 and TRBJ2-7; 10 bases line up with TRBD2. The V and J ends lost 4 bases and 0 bases, in that order; junction bases with no gene match: 6. The CDR3 consists of 16 residues. From germline, CDR1 is LGHDT and CDR2 YNNKEL (reference sequence).

The V and J genes are TRBV20-1 and TRBJ2-3; 8 bases are a match to TRBD2. This CDR3 spans 14 amino acids. Per germline, CDR1 DFQATT and CDR2 SNEGSKA (reference sequence). V shed 3 bases and J 6 bases; nucleotides not matched to a gene: 8. CDR3 in amino acids: CSARVSGVGDTQYF. For the CDR3, the DNA is TGCAGTGCTAGGGTTAGCGGGGTGGGGGATACGCAGTATTTT.

The V and J genes are TRBV6-5 and TRBJ2-7, with TRBD1 matching 10 bases. This CDR3 contains 15 residues. CDR1 is MNHEY and CDR2 is SVGAGI in the germline V gene. V lost 4 bases and J lost 4; bases outside the gene matches: 7. This CDR3 is CASSSSGTGEYEQYF. The CDR3 DNA follows: TGTGCCAGCAGTTCCTCTGGGACAGGGGAATACGAGCAGTACTTC.

In its sample, this clonotype was seen a few times. This chain joins TRBV6-5 and TRBJ1-1; perhaps TRBD1 as D (6 bases). The CDR3 consists of 12 residues. V lost 7 bases and J 8 bases, leaving 14 bases between the germline ends. CDR1 and CDR2 from the germline V gene are MNHEY and SVGAGI. CDR3 coding DNA: TGTGCCAGCACCAACGGGGGCGGCGAAGCTTTCTTT. It is translated as CASTNGGGEAFF.